This T cell receptor beta chain comes out of a study of cytomegalovirus exposure and HLA in healthy donors. Study outcomes and limitations: The authors listed 164 TCR beta chains as cytomegalovirus-associated.

The CDR3 length is 15 residues. Trimming left V 0 bases short and J 2 bases short, with 11 bases between. CDR1 and CDR2 from the germline V gene are SGHRS and YFSETQ. In regard to this clone: Its cognate antigen is unknown.

PCR primers comprised 60 Vbeta and 13 Jbeta primers. The table came from immunoSEQ multiplex PCR; TCRdb's copy has only in-frame clones and leaves some out. This sample has 150,000 to 200,000 clones, with 75% to 80% found just once. The sequenced sample was PBMCs. The gene calls are TRBV5-1 and TRBJ1-2, with D possibly being TRBD1 (6 bases). This clonotype originated in a middle-aged man in good health and CMV-seropositive. In DNA form, the CDR3 reads TGCGCCAGCAGCTTGGCGGAGGGGGGGAACTATGGCTACACCTTC. Amino acid sequence: CASSLAEGGNYGYTF.